Presented here are 27 T cell receptor beta chains from one specimen sequenced in a study of blood T cell repertoires in COVID-19. Profiled with immunoSEQ multiplex PCR; TCRdb holds only in-frame clones, not every one. Of around 150,000 clones detected, roughly 91% appear once; the ten largest clones hold roughly 2.3%. Sample: peripheral blood. All receptors derive from a young man with acute or convalescent COVID-19.

The chain couples TRBV19 to TRBJ1-5, with 8 bases fitting TRBD1. J was trimmed by 1 base and V by 7 bases; bases with no gene match: 6. CDR1 and CDR2 from the germline V gene are LNHDA and SQIVND (reference sequence). CDR3 size: 15 residues. The chain's CDR3 is CASIRQGASNQPQHF. CDR3 bases: TGTGCCAGTATCAGGCAGGGGGCCAGCAATCAGCCCCAGCATTTT.

The chain employs TRBV21-1 and TRBJ2-3; the D call TRBD1 from the table was never checked on the DNA. TRBV21-1 is described as a pseudogene. The CDR3 runs 17 residues. CDR3 DNA: TGTGCCAGCAGCCACCGAAATGACAGGGAGGAGTCAGATACGCAGTATTTT. The encoded protein is CASSHRNDREESDTQYF.

The chain has TRBV27 and TRBJ1-1, with D unclear. The CDR3 consists of 13 residues. V shed 4 bases and J shed 5 bases, with 11 bases lying between them. The germline V gene encodes CDR1 MNHEY and CDR2 SMNVEV (reference sequence). Here the CDR3 DNA reads TGTGCCAGCAGTTCTAACGAGAGGACTGAAGCTTTCTTT. This sequence encodes CASSSNERTEAFF.

V is TRBV6-5 and J is TRBJ1-5; unclear D gene. Germline V gene lookup returns CDR1 MNHEY and CDR2 SVGAGI. Trimming shortened V by 3 bases and J by 7 bases, and 10 bases separated the two germline ends. The CDR3 contains 13 residues. CDR3 sequence: CASSYRDGQPQHF. The CDR3 nucleotides read TGTGCCAGCAGTTATAGAGACGGGCAGCCCCAGCATTTT.

V gene TRBV5-1 combines with J gene TRBJ1-2; TRBD1 is a possible D gene (5 bases). CDR1 and CDR2 from the germline V gene are SGHRS and YFSETQ. This CDR3 has 13 residues. V lost 0 bases and J 6 bases, leaving 9 bases between the germline ends. CDR3 protein: CASSLGGSDGYTF. The CDR3 DNA sequence: TGCGCCAGCAGCTTGGGGGGCTCAGATGGCTACACCTTC.

The J gene is TRBJ1-2, the V gene TRBV2; TRBD1 matches 7 bases. CDR1 SNHLY and CDR2 FYNNEI come from the germline V gene. The trim removed 0 bases at V and 4 bases at J, leaving 8 bases unmatched. The CDR3 contains 16 residues. CDR3 DNA sequence: TGTGCCAGCAGTGAAGCCTGGGGCAGGGGGACCTATGGCTACACCTTC. Its protein product is CASSEAWGRGTYGYTF.

In DNA form, the CDR3 reads TGTGCCAGCAGTTTGACAGGGGGCACTGAAGCTTTCTTT. Translating gives CASSLTGGTEAFF. This chain connects TRBV27 to TRBJ1-1; TRBD1 matches at 9 bases. CDR1 is MNHEY, CDR2 SMNVEV, per germline (reference sequence). Trimming took 3 bases from V and 4 from J; bases not matched to a gene: 0. This CDR3 is built from 13 residues.

This chain uses TRBV6-1 with TRBJ2-7, with 8 bases that match TRBD2. The V and J ends lost 2 bases and 2 bases, in that order; junction bases with no gene match: 14. Germline V gene data show CDR1 as MNHNS and CDR2 as SASEGT. The CDR3 is 18 amino acids. CDR3 region: CASSERPPGAGGPYEQYF. DNA for the CDR3: TGTGCCAGCAGTGAAAGGCCTCCCGGGGCGGGGGGTCCCTACGAGCAGTACTTC.

V gene TRBV5-4 combines with J gene TRBJ2-7; possibly TRBD2 for D (5 bases). Germline CDR1 is SGHNT and CDR2 is YYREEE (reference sequence). Trimming pared 0 bases from V and 0 bases from J, leaving 13 bases between. There are 16 residues in the CDR3. The CDR3 nucleotides are TGTGCCAGCAGCTTGGGTGAGGGCCGTAGCTCCTACGAGCAGTACTTC. It codes for CASSLGEGRSSYEQYF.

The rearrangement uses TRBV7-9 and TRBJ1-2; TRBD1 agrees at 8 bases. Germline V lookup: CDR1 SEHNR, CDR2 FQNEAQ (reference sequence). The CDR3 extends over 16 amino acids. Trimming at V came to 5 bases and at J to 7 bases, leaving 15 bases not matched to a gene. CDR3 bases: TGTGCCAGCAGCCCTTCGGGAGGACAGGGAGTTGGTGGCTACACCTTC. Protein product: CASSPSGGQGVGGYTF.

The CDR3 DNA follows: TGTGCCAGCAGTGGGGAGGTCGCCGAGCAGTACTTC. Translated: CASSGEVAEQYF. The chain recombines TRBV9 with TRBJ2-7, with D possibly matching TRBD2 (6 bases). V lost 5 bases and J 6 bases, leaving 12 bases between the germline ends. Germline CDR1 and CDR2: SGDLS and YYNGEE. The CDR3 consists of 12 residues.

The chain employs TRBV19 and TRBJ1-1, with D possibly being TRBD1 (6 bases). The germline V gene has CDR1 LNHDA and CDR2 SQIVND (reference sequence). Trimming removed 5 bases from V and 6 bases from J, with 13 bases in between. The CDR3 loop spans 13 amino acids. The DNA for the CDR3 is TGTGCCAGTAGTGTCCGGGGGGCCGCTGAAGCTTTCTTT. This encodes CASSVRGAAEAFF.

CDR3: CASSLGQSKAQHF. CDR3 nucleotides: TGTGCCAGCAGTTTGGGACAGTCAAAAGCCCAGCATTTT. This chain links TRBV12-3 or TRBV12-4 with TRBJ1-5, with 7 bases matching TRBD1. J lost 11 bases, V lost 3 bases, and 7 bases had no gene match. This CDR3 is built from 13 residues.

The chain links TRBV7-8 to TRBJ1-5; TRBD1 matches 10 bases. CDR1 is SGHVS, CDR2 FQNEAQ, per germline. V gave up 0 bases and J gave up 6 bases; unmatched junction bases: 8. This CDR3 region has 17 residues. CDR3: CASSLAEKTGGSQPQHF. The CDR3 nucleotides are TGTGCCAGCAGCTTAGCGGAAAAGACAGGGGGCAGTCAGCCCCAGCATTTT. The whole variable domain, remainder taken from reference TRBV7-8 and TRBJ1-5, is GAGVSQSPRYKVAKRGQDVALRCDPISGHVSLFWYQQALGQGPEFLTYFQNEAQLDKSGLPSDRFFAERPEGSVSTLKIQRTQQEDSAVYLCASSLAEKTGGSQPQHFGDGTRLSIL.

This clone was found a few times. The chain carries TRBV5-6 and TRBJ1-2; D perhaps matches TRBD1 (6 bases). V lost 4 bases and J 6 bases, leaving 10 bases between the germline ends. The length of the CDR3 is 12 residues. Germline CDR1 SGHDT, CDR2 YYEEEE. The CDR3 sequence is CASSGGTDGYTF. As DNA, the CDR3 is TGTGCCAGCAGCGGGGGCACAGATGGCTACACCTTC.

The chain carries TRBV7-8 and TRBJ1-2; TRBD1 is a possible D gene (5 bases). V was shortened by 1 base and J by 7 bases, with 16 bases between the two germline ends. This CDR3 has 15 residues. CDR1 SGHVS and CDR2 FQNEAQ come from the germline V gene. The chain's CDR3 is CASSLGGARTSGYTF. DNA for the CDR3: TGTGCCAGCAGCTTAGGCGGGGCGAGGACCAGTGGCTACACCTTC.

This clone was seen a handful of times. This sequence joins TRBV19 and TRBJ2-2; 9 nucleotides match TRBD1. The CDR3 extends over 18 amino acids. Trimming cost V 6 bases and J 0 bases; bases outside gene matches: 11. Germline values: CDR1 LNHDA, CDR2 SQIVND (reference sequence). The CDR3 here is CASSDPHRTGANTGELFF. Here the CDR3 DNA reads TGTGCCAGTAGCGACCCGCACCGGACAGGGGCGAACACCGGGGAGCTGTTTTTT.

The rearrangement joins TRBV19 to TRBJ1-2; 8 bases are a match to TRBD1. The CDR3 runs to 14 residues. The germline CDR1 and CDR2 sequences are LNHDA and SQIVND (reference sequence). V was clipped by 6 bases and J by 2 bases; unmatched bases: 5. CDR3 in DNA: TGTGCCAGTAGGAGGACAGGGAAAAACTATGGCTACACCTTC. It specifies CASRRTGKNYGYTF.

V is TRBV9 and J is TRBJ1-3; 9 bases are shared with TRBD1. This CDR3 is built from 16 residues. V was clipped by 0 bases and J by 4 bases; unmatched bases: 5. Germline V CDR1 and CDR2: SGDLS, YYNGEE. CDR3 loop: CASSVDPTGGGNTIYF. CDR3 bases: TGTGCCAGCAGCGTAGACCCGACAGGGGGAGGAAACACCATATATTTT.

This chain links TRBV4-1 with TRBJ2-5, with D unclear. V was pared by 0 bases and J by 2 bases, with 13 bases between. CDR3 length equals 16 residues. In germline, CDR1 is MGHRA, CDR2 YSYEKL. Here the CDR3 reads CASSQDQSSRQETQYF. DNA for the CDR3: TGCGCCAGCAGCCAAGACCAGTCCTCTAGACAAGAGACCCAGTACTTC.

V usage is TRBV2 and J usage is TRBJ1-4; the match to TRBD1 covers 8 bases. V shed 2 bases and J 6 bases; nucleotides not matched to a gene: 14. Germline values: CDR1 SNHLY, CDR2 FYNNEI. This CDR3 spans 18 amino acids. The DNA for the CDR3 is TGTGCCAGCAGTGAATCTGGGTACCCAGGGGGCGCGGATGAAAAACTGTTTTTT. Its translation: CASSESGYPGGADEKLFF. The entire variable domain, with the rest obtained from reference TRBV2 and TRBJ1-4, is as follows: EPEVTQTPSHQVTQMGQEVILRCVPISNHLYFYWYRQILGQKVEFLVSFYNNEISEKSEIFDDQFSVERPDGSNFTLKIRSTKLEDSAMYFCASSESGYPGGADEKLFFGSGTQLSVL.

CDR3 sequence reads: CAISESPGGNTEAFF. CDR3 DNA: TGTGCCATCAGTGAGTCCCCAGGGGGGAACACTGAAGCTTTCTTT. The J gene is TRBJ1-1, the V gene TRBV10-3; TRBD1 agrees at 7 bases. The CDR3 has 15 residues. From germline, CDR1 is ENHRY and CDR2 SYGVKD. With 0 bases clipped from V and 1 base from J, the junction kept 2 bases outside the gene matches.

V and J are TRBV5-4 and TRBJ2-1; 9 bases agree with TRBD2. Germline CDR1 is SGHNT and CDR2 is YYREEE (reference sequence). J lost 0 bases, V lost 3 bases, and 4 bases had no gene match. There are 16 residues in the CDR3. The CDR3 coding sequence is TGTGCCAGCAGCTCGGCGGGAGGGGCCTCCTACAATGAGCAGTTCTTC. Protein product: CASSSAGGASYNEQFF.

The sample holds one count of this clone. This chain connects TRBV6-1 to TRBJ1-5; no definite D call. V lost 0 bases, J lost 0 bases, and 9 bases lay in between. The CDR3 has 16 amino acids. The germline V gene has CDR1 MNHNS and CDR2 SASEGT. CDR3 sequence reads: CASSEALERSNQPQHF. DNA for the CDR3: TGTGCCAGCAGTGAAGCTTTAGAACGTAGCAATCAGCCCCAGCATTTT.

For the CDR3, the DNA is TGTGCCAGCAGCTTGGGTGCCCCGGGACAGGGTTACGAGCAGTACTTC. Amino acid sequence: CASSLGAPGQGYEQYF. The chain employs TRBV5-4 and TRBJ2-7, with 9 bases aligning to TRBD1. V lost 0 bases and J lost 4; bases outside the gene matches: 8. Looked up from germline, CDR1 is SGHNT and CDR2 is YYREEE (reference sequence). The CDR3 is 16 residues long.

The chain carries TRBV3-1 (or the pseudogene TRBV3-2) and TRBJ2-7; D perhaps matches TRBD1 (6 bases). CDR3 length equals 17 residues. Germline V gives CDR1 LGHDT, CDR2 YNNKEL (reference sequence). The V gene lost 8 bases and the J gene lost 4 bases, with 27 bases spanning the gap. CDR3 region: CASRKGSPTGTIYEQYF. The CDR3 nucleotides read TGTGCCAGCCGCAAAGGAAGTCCGACAGGTACGATTTACGAGCAGTACTTC.

The chain couples TRBV9 to TRBJ2-5; 7 bases map to TRBD1. The CDR3 has 16 amino acids. Germline-derived CDR1 and CDR2 are SGDLS and YYNGEE. The V gene end was trimmed by 4 bases and the J gene end by 3 bases; junction bases not matched to a gene: 12. For the CDR3, the DNA is TGTGCCAGCAGCCCGAGGACAGGCCCGAAAAAAGAGACCCAGTACTTC. Its translation: CASSPRTGPKKETQYF. The complete variable domain, with remaining parts taken from reference TRBV9 and TRBJ2-5, reads DSGVTQTPKHLITATGQRVTLRCSPRSGDLSVYWYQQSLDQGLQFLIQYYNGEERAKGNILERFSAQQFPDLHSELNLSSLELGDSALYFCASSPRTGPKKETQYFGPGTRLLVL.